The clone carrying this T cell receptor beta chain has a handful of counts. The sample belongs to a study of blood T cell repertoires in COVID-19. Produced via immunoSEQ multiplex PCR; TCRdb's table is partial and in-frame only. This repertoire shows about 250,000 clones, around 85% found once; its top ten account for approximately 9.1%. Per the germline V gene, CDR1 is KGHSH and CDR2 is LQKENI. V lost 1 base, J lost 5 bases, and 12 bases lay in between. The CDR3 runs to 14 residues. The chain recombines TRBV18 with TRBJ2-7, with D perhaps TRBD1 (5 bases). Sequences were obtained from peripheral blood. The sequence came from a man at least 80 years old with acute or convalescent COVID-19. The CDR3 here is CASSPRRGMDEQYF. As DNA, the CDR3 is TGTGCCAGCTCACCACGTAGGGGAATGGACGAGCAGTACTTC.